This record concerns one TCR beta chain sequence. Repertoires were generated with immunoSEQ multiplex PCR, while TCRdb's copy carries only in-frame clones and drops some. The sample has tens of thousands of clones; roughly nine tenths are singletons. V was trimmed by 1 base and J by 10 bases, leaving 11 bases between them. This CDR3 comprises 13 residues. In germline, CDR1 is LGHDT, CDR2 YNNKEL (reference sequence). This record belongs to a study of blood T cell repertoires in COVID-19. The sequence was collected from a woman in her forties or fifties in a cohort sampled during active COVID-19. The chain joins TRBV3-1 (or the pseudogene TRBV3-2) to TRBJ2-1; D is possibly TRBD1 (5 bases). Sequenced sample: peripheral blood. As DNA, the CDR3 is TGTGCCAGCAGCCAAGCCAGGGCAGGGGAGCAGTTCTTC. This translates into CASSQARAGEQFF.